One and the same sample provided the 28 T cell receptor beta chains below, sequenced in a study of blood T cell repertoires in COVID-19. Only in-frame clones appear in the TCRdb table, and some are missing; sequencing was by immunoSEQ multiplex PCR. The sample yields about 220,000 clones, 70% to 85% seen once. Sequenced sample: PBMCs or T cells enriched from blood (not recorded which). The receptor source for this set is a woman aged 55-70 years who had recovered from COVID-19.

This sequence joins TRBV2 and TRBJ1-5; 11 nucleotides line up with TRBD1. CDR3 length: 15 amino acids. CDR1 and CDR2 from the germline V gene are SNHLY and FYNNEI. Germline trimming cut 5 bases from V and 4 bases from J; bases unmatched to any gene: 4. The CDR3 is CASSSGTGGNQPQHF. The CDR3 coding sequence is TGTGCCAGCAGTTCCGGGACAGGGGGAAATCAGCCCCAGCATTTT.

The chain uses TRBV2 and TRBJ2-7; TRBD1 matches 8 bases. The germline V gene encodes CDR1 SNHLY and CDR2 FYNNEI. This CDR3 has 14 amino acids. Germline trimming cut 6 bases from V and 2 bases from J; bases unmatched to any gene: 6. The CDR3 sequence: CASRGTGYTYEQYF. CDR3 DNA sequence: TGTGCCAGCAGAGGGACAGGCTACACCTACGAGCAGTACTTC.

This clone was seen only once. The rearrangement joins TRBV7-2 to TRBJ2-3; 8 positions match TRBD2. Trimming removed 8 bases from V and 6 bases from J; junction bases left unmatched: 7. Germline loops: CDR1 SGHTA, CDR2 FQGNSA. This CDR3 is 13 amino acids long. For the CDR3, the DNA is TGTGCCAGCCGAGCGGGGGCGGGGGATACGCAGTATTTT. Amino acid sequence: CASRAGAGDTQYF.

Remarks on this clone: One end of the junction is discordant with germline, which a read error may explain. The chain carries TRBV2 and TRBJ1-4; D ambiguous. The CDR3 sequence is 11 residues long. CDR1 is SNHLY, CDR2 FYNNEI, per germline. The CDR3 here is CASRDQASTIF. CDR3 nucleotides: TGTGCCAGCAGGGATCAGGCGTCCACCATTTTT.

This rearrangement joins TRBV11-2 to TRBJ2-1; 9 bases fit TRBD2. Germline V gene lookup returns CDR1 SGHAT and CDR2 FQNNGV. With V trimmed by 3 bases and J by 4 bases, 7 bases remained unmatched. This CDR3 region has 16 residues. The CDR3 nucleotides are TGTGCCAGCAGCTTCAGGCGGGAGGGGGTATACAATGAGCAGTTCTTC. Its protein product is CASSFRREGVYNEQFF.

This clone appeared a few times. The gene calls are TRBV7-9 and TRBJ2-7, with 9 nucleotides matching TRBD2. V trimming: 10 bases; J trimming: 4 bases; junction bases outside the gene matches: 14. Germline CDR1 reads SEHNR; CDR2 reads FQNEAQ (reference sequence). CDR3 length equals 15 residues. The CDR3 reads CATGGREGIIYEQYF. The CDR3 DNA sequence: TGTGCCACAGGTGGGCGGGAGGGAATAATTTACGAGCAGTACTTC.

CDR3 protein: CASSPRSTGLSTDTQYF. The CDR3 DNA is TGTGCCAGCTCACCGAGAAGTACAGGCTTGAGCACAGATACGCAGTATTTT. The rearrangement uses TRBV18 and TRBJ2-3; tentatively, D is TRBD1 (5 bases). From germline, CDR1 is KGHSH and CDR2 LQKENI. Between the trimmed V and J ends, which lost 3 bases and 0 bases, there was a span of 16 bases. The CDR3 runs 17 residues.

This chain uses TRBV3-1 (or the pseudogene TRBV3-2) with TRBJ1-1, with 9 bases aligning to TRBD1. V was pared by 0 bases and J by 4 bases, with 21 bases of the junction left unmatched. The germline V gene encodes CDR1 LGHDT and CDR2 YNNKEL (reference sequence). This CDR3 has 21 amino acids. CDR3 region: CASSQDGGSENGTGRVTEAFF. The CDR3 region has the DNA TGTGCCAGCAGCCAAGATGGGGGCTCGGAAAACGGGACAGGGCGCGTCACTGAAGCTTTCTTT.

The V gene is TRBV18, the J gene TRBJ1-3, with 7 bases that match TRBD1. The germline V gene has CDR1 KGHSH and CDR2 LQKENI. Trimming at V came to 3 bases and at J to 4 bases, leaving 3 bases not matched to a gene. The CDR3 extends over 14 amino acids. The CDR3 DNA reads TGTGCCAGCTCACCCACAGGGGTCGGAAACACCATATATTTT. This codes for CASSPTGVGNTIYF. Based on the CDR3 plus reference TRBV18 and TRBJ1-3, the full variable domain is NAGVMQNPRHLVRRRGQEARLRCSPMKGHSHVYWYRQLPEEGLKFMVYLQKENIIDESGMPKERFSAEFPKEGPSILRIQQVVRGDSAAYFCASSPTGVGNTIYFGEGSWLTVV.

The chain employs TRBV2 and TRBJ1-5, with no clear D. The CDR3 has 14 amino acids. V shed 3 bases and J shed 3 bases, with 9 bases lying between them. Per the germline V gene, CDR1 is SNHLY and CDR2 is FYNNEI. CDR3 coding DNA: TGTGCCAGCAGTGAGTTCCACACCAATCAGCCCCAGCATTTT. This codes for CASSEFHTNQPQHF. The entire variable domain, with the rest obtained from reference TRBV2 and TRBJ1-5, is as follows: EPEVTQTPSHQVTQMGQEVILRCVPISNHLYFYWYRQILGQKVEFLVSFYNNEISEKSEIFDDQFSVERPDGSNFTLKIRSTKLEDSAMYFCASSEFHTNQPQHFGDGTRLSIL.

The V call is TRBV12-3 or TRBV12-4, the J call TRBJ1-2; D ambiguous. V dropped 7 bases and J dropped 8 bases, with 14 bases sitting between them. The CDR3 totals 12 residues. CDR3 region: CASTPKEGGYTF. CDR3 DNA: TGTGCCAGCACCCCAAAGGAGGGCGGCTACACCTTC.

J is TRBJ2-3 and V is TRBV7-9, with 7 bases matching TRBD2. Trimming cost V 3 bases and J 1 base; bases outside gene matches: 10. The V gene's germline CDR1 is SEHNR and CDR2 FQNEAQ (reference sequence). The CDR3 contains 17 residues. CDR3 protein: CASSLPRGSGGTDTQYF. The CDR3 DNA sequence: TGTGCCAGCAGCTTGCCGCGGGGGAGCGGGGGCACAGATACGCAGTATTTT.

The rearrangement joins TRBV7-2 to TRBJ2-1; 8 positions match TRBD1. The CDR3 is made up of 15 amino acids. The junction had 12 bases not matched to a gene; V was cut back by 5 bases and J by 9 bases. The germline V gene has CDR1 SGHTA and CDR2 FQGNSA. The CDR3 protein is CASSPQMDRVSEQFF. CDR3 coding DNA: TGTGCCAGCAGCCCGCAAATGGACAGGGTGAGTGAGCAGTTCTTC.

The rearrangement links TRBV7-9 to TRBJ2-2; D unresolved. CDR1 and CDR2 from the germline V gene are SEHNR and FQNEAQ (reference sequence). The V gene lost 5 bases and the J gene lost 3 bases, with 13 bases spanning the gap. CDR3 size: 15 residues. As DNA, the CDR3 is TGTGCCAGCAGCACCTTCTTGGCGGACACCGGGGAGCTGTTTTTT. Translation gives CASSTFLADTGELFF.

V is TRBV25-1 and J is TRBJ1-6; TRBD1 agrees at 8 bases. The CDR3 is made up of 16 amino acids. J was trimmed by 5 bases and V by 6 bases; bases with no gene match: 9. Per germline, CDR1 MGHDK and CDR2 SYGVNS. The CDR3 is CASSSQGARNNSPLHF. CDR3 bases: TGTGCCAGCAGCTCCCAGGGGGCAAGGAATAATTCACCCCTCCACTTT.

This clone was observed a single time. The chain carries TRBV11-3 and TRBJ2-7; a weak D match, TRBD2 (6 bases). Germline CDR1 is SGHNT and CDR2 is YENEEA. This CDR3 has 13 amino acids. Trimming took 5 bases from V and 6 from J, leaving 14 bases between them. CDR3 loop: CASSPPGLSEQYF. As DNA, the CDR3 is TGTGCCAGCAGCCCTCCGGGACTTTCCGAGCAGTACTTC.

The J gene is TRBJ1-2, the V gene TRBV5-5; no clear D gene. Trimming removed 1 base at V and 4 bases at J, with 17 bases between. Germline lookup yields CDR1 SGHKS and CDR2 YYEKEE (reference sequence). This CDR3 contains 16 residues. CDR3: CASSLTIDGNPYGYTF. The CDR3 DNA reads TGTGCCAGCAGCTTGACGATCGACGGGAACCCCTATGGCTACACCTTC. Full variable domain (missing parts from reference TRBV5-5 and TRBJ1-2): DAGVTQSPTHLIKTRGQQVTLRCSPISGHKSVSWYQQVLGQGPQFIFQYYEKEERGRGNFPDRFSARQFPNYSSELNVNALLLGDSALYLCASSLTIDGNPYGYTFGSGTRLTVV.

The rearrangement joins TRBV5-5 to TRBJ1-2, with D uncertain. CDR3 size: 16 residues. V was clipped by 2 bases and J by 0 bases, with 14 bases between them. Germline values: CDR1 SGHKS, CDR2 YYEKEE (reference sequence). The CDR3 is CASSFGSESSNYGYTF. DNA for the CDR3: TGTGCCAGCAGCTTCGGGTCAGAATCTTCTAACTATGGCTACACCTTC.

This rearrangement joins TRBV13 to TRBJ2-1, with 10 bases that match TRBD1. Losses at the gene ends were 5 bases for V and 8 bases for J; bases not matched to a gene: 12. Germline V gene data show CDR1 as PRHDT and CDR2 as FYEKMQ (reference sequence). The CDR3 consists of 16 residues. The CDR3 spells CASSLDHGTGVDEQFF. The CDR3 DNA follows: TGTGCCAGCAGCCTCGACCATGGGACAGGGGTGGATGAGCAGTTCTTC.

The V and J genes are TRBV27 and TRBJ2-3; 11 nucleotides agree with TRBD2. The CDR3 covers 14 residues. Germline lookup yields CDR1 MNHEY and CDR2 SMNVEV (reference sequence). The V and J ends lost 7 bases and 5 bases, in that order; junction bases with no gene match: 5. The CDR3 region has the DNA TGTGCCAGCACGGCACTAGCGGGAGTAGATACGCAGTATTTT. Amino acids: CASTALAGVDTQYF.

V usage is TRBV3-1 (or the pseudogene TRBV3-2) and J usage is TRBJ2-7, with a tentative D call TRBD2 (6 bases). Germline values: CDR1 LGHDT, CDR2 YNNKEL (reference sequence). This CDR3 is 11 amino acids long. Trimming pared 4 bases from V and 10 bases from J, leaving 11 bases between. The DNA for the CDR3 is TGTGCCAGCAGCCCGGGAGCAACCCAGTACTTC. It is translated as CASSPGATQYF.

CDR3 coding DNA: TGTGCCAGCAGCCCAACGGGGACAACGAACACTGAAGCTTTCTTT. Its translation is CASSPTGTTNTEAFF. The rearrangement joins TRBV11-3 to TRBJ1-1; the D gene is possibly TRBD1 (6 bases). The germline gives CDR1 SGHNT, CDR2 YENEEA. The CDR3 covers 15 residues. The ends were cut back, 5 bases at V and 1 base at J, with 14 bases in the middle. Together with reference TRBV11-3 and TRBJ1-1, the CDR3 gives the full variable domain: EAGVVQSPRYKIIEKKQPVAFWCNPISGHNTLYWYLQNLGQGPELLIRYENEEAVDDSQLPKDRFSAERLKGVDSTLKIQPAELGDSAVYLCASSPTGTTNTEAFFGQGTRLTVV.

This clone was counted a single time. The chain employs TRBV7-8 and TRBJ1-4; possible D gene TRBD1, 5 bases. Trimming took 4 bases from V and 6 from J, leaving 15 bases between them. Germline V gene data show CDR1 as SGHVS and CDR2 as FQNEAQ. The CDR3 has 15 amino acids. This CDR3 reads CASSSYRSLDEKLFF. DNA of the CDR3: TGTGCCAGCAGCTCGTACAGGTCTCTTGATGAAAAACTGTTTTTT.

The chain combines TRBV7-3 with TRBJ1-4; 7 positions match TRBD1. The CDR3 is 13 residues long. The V segment lost 4 bases and the J segment 8 bases; nucleotides outside the gene matches: 4. Germline CDR1 SGHTA, CDR2 FQGTGA. In nucleotides, the CDR3 is TGTGCCAGCAGCTCCACGACAGGGGAAAAACTGTTTTTT. Translation: CASSSTTGEKLFF.

The table lists this clone with many counts. The chain combines TRBV19 with TRBJ1-2; D ambiguous. V shed 4 bases and J shed 4 bases, with 7 bases lying between them. The germline V gene encodes CDR1 LNHDA and CDR2 SQIVND (reference sequence). The CDR3 sequence is 12 residues long. The CDR3 DNA follows: TGTGCCAGTAGTACCCAGGCCTATGGCTACACCTTC. Protein sequence: CASSTQAYGYTF.

The chain recombines TRBV24-1 with TRBJ2-6; the match to TRBD2 covers 7 bases. CDR1 is KGHDR, CDR2 SFDVKD, per germline. This CDR3 is built from 16 residues. The V gene end was trimmed by 2 bases and the J gene end by 0 bases; junction bases not matched to a gene: 0. The CDR3 nucleotides are TGTGCCACCAGTGATTCGGGGGGCTCTGGGGCCAACGTCCTGACTTTC. It specifies CATSDSGGSGANVLTF.

CDR3 in amino acids: CASSANPSRGGNSYEQYF. The CDR3 nucleotides read TGTGCCAGCAGCGCGAACCCCTCCCGGGGGGGTAACTCCTACGAGCAGTACTTC. The J gene is TRBJ2-7, the V gene TRBV9; TRBD2 aligns across 8 bases. J was trimmed by 0 bases and V by 3 bases; bases with no gene match: 14. The CDR3 runs 18 residues. The germline gives CDR1 SGDLS, CDR2 YYNGEE.

This clone showed up just once. The genes are TRBV6-5 and TRBJ1-2, with D hard to call. The CDR3 sequence is 14 residues long. Germline V lookup: CDR1 MNHEY, CDR2 SVGAGI. Trimming pared 7 bases from V and 4 bases from J, leaving 16 bases between. Here the CDR3 DNA reads TGTGCCAGCACGGGAAGAGAACTAGGCTATGGCTACACCTTC. It is translated as CASTGRELGYGYTF.